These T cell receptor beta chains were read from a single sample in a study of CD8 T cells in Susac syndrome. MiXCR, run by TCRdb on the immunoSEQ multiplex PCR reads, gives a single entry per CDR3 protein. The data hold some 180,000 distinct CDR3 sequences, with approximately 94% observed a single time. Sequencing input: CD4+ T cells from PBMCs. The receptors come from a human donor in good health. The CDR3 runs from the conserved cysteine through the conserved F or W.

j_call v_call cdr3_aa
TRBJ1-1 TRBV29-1 CSVVRPGNTEAFF
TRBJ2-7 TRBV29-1 CSAVQGYEQYF
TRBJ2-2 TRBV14 CASSQIQSGELFF
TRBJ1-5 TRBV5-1 CASSPGGQGNQPQHF
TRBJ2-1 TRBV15 CATSRVYLAGFSYNEQFF
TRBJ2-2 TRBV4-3 CASSQDMRERTGELFF
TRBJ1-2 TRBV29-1 CSVVNPSNYGYTF
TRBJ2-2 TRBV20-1 CSARPPLAGKNTGELFF
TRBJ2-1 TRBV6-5 CASSYSILAGAYEQFF
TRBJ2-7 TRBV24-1 CATEDRGLEQYF
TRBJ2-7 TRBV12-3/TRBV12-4 CASSFRRSSYEQYF
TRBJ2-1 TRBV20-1 CSASKPSGKGEQFF
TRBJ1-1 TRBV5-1 CASSPHGTGRWTEAFF
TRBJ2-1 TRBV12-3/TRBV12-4 CASSPSGGYNEQFF
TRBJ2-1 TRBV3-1 CASSFSDRGQQFF
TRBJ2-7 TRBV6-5 CASSYGASGQYEQYF
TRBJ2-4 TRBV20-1 CSARGTGLAKNIQYF
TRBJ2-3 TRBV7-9 CASRERGRSTDTQYF
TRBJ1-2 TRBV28 CASSYTGMGEGYTF
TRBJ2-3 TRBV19 CASSSDRKGADTQYF
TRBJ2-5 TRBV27 CASSLPGTETQYF
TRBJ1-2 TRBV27 CASRDTDWGKSNYGYTF
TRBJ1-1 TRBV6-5 CASSYLRRVGGMNTEAFF
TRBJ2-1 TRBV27 CASSSPARSGRAPGNEQFF
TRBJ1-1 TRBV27 CASSQGVLGEAFF
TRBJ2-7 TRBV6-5 CASSRTGQAYEQYF
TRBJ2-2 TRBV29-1 CSVARRLAGGPGELFF
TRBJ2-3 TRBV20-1 CSASGHTDTQYF
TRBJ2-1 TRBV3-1 CASSQVLAGFDEQFF